Each of the 12 T cell receptor beta chains below was sequenced from the same sample in a study of T-cell reconstitution after alpha-beta-depleted transplantation in children. During its preparation, the TCRbeta library received unique molecular identifiers. From the PCR reads, TCRdb called clonotypes with MiXCR, one entry per CDR3 protein. The sample consists of 670,000 or so distinct CDR3 sequences, around 13% of them appearing once. Sample: PBMCs, taken before TCRalphabeta/CD19-depleted stem cell transplant. These receptors originate from a girl aged 2-9 years with congenital amegakaryocytic thrombocytopenia, due to receive a stem cell transplant.

This clonotype turned up a few times. The chain recombines TRBV4-1 with TRBJ2-7, with D maybe TRBD2 (6 bases). The V and J ends lost 3 bases and 3 bases respectively, with 33 bases between them. Germline-derived CDR1 and CDR2 are MGHRA and YSYEKL. The CDR3 has 21 amino acids. CDR3 DNA sequence: TGCGCCAGCAGCCATCTCCGTCTGAGGGGTCGAGACGGGAGCGAGTACTACGAGCAGTACTTC. Encoded protein: CASSHLRLRGRDGSEYYEQYF.

With respect to this clonotype: The junction departs from germline at one end; a sequencing error may be responsible. This chain joins TRBV25-1 and TRBJ2-5, with D perhaps matching TRBD1 (5 bases). The CDR3 length is 16 residues. CDR1 and CDR2 (germline): MGHDK, SYGVNS. This chain's CDR3 is CASTRSQGSYQETQSF. The CDR3 DNA follows: TGTGCCAGCACCAGGTCGCAGGGTTCGTACCAAGAGACCCAGTCCTTC.

This clonotype has ten or more counts. This rearrangement joins TRBV20-1 to TRBJ2-7; 7 bases are a match to TRBD2. The ends lost 6 bases at V and 1 base at J; junction bases unmatched: 3. Germline-derived CDR1 and CDR2 are DFQATT and SNEGSKA (reference sequence). This CDR3 spans 12 amino acids. The CDR3, as DNA: TGCAGTGCCGGACTAGATTCCTACGAGCAGTACTTC. It yields the protein CSAGLDSYEQYF.

This clonotype appeared many times. The chain carries TRBV7-8 and TRBJ2-2, with 11 bases matching TRBD2. The CDR3 length is 14 residues. Losses at the gene ends were 3 bases for V and 9 bases for J; bases not matched to a gene: 3. CDR1 and CDR2 from the germline V gene are SGHVS and FQNEAQ. The CDR3: CASSFSGRGRELFF. As DNA, the CDR3 is TGTGCCAGCAGCTTTAGCGGGAGGGGCAGGGAGCTGTTTTTT.

This clonotype was detected once. V is TRBV5-1 and J is TRBJ2-4, with 9 nucleotides matching TRBD1. CDR1 and CDR2 from the germline V gene are SGHRS and YFSETQ. With V trimmed by 3 bases and J by 5 bases, 9 bases remained unmatched. The CDR3 loop spans 16 amino acids. The CDR3 loop is CASSWVPGTGQNIQYF. The CDR3 DNA follows: TGCGCCAGCAGCTGGGTGCCCGGGACAGGGCAAAACATTCAGTACTTC. Combining the CDR3 with reference TRBV5-1 and TRBJ2-4 gives the whole variable domain KAGVTQTPRYLIKTRGQQVTLSCSPISGHRSVSWYQQTPGQGLQFLFEYFSETQRNKGNFPGRFSGRQFSNSRSEMNVSTLELGDSALYLCASSWVPGTGQNIQYFGAGTRLSVL.

This clonotype came up many times. The chain joins TRBV5-1 to TRBJ2-2; TRBD1 agrees at 9 bases. The trim removed 4 bases at V and 3 bases at J, leaving 4 bases unmatched. The CDR3 is made up of 15 amino acids. Germline values: CDR1 SGHRS, CDR2 YFSETQ. CDR3: CASSLQGADTGELFF. The CDR3 nucleotides read TGCGCCAGCAGCCTACAGGGGGCGGACACCGGGGAGCTGTTTTTT. Filled out from reference TRBV5-1 and TRBJ2-2, the complete variable domain reads KAGVTQTPRYLIKTRGQQVTLSCSPISGHRSVSWYQQTPGQGLQFLFEYFSETQRNKGNFPGRFSGRQFSNSRSEMNVSTLELGDSALYLCASSLQGADTGELFFGEGSRLTVL.

This clonotype was detected a few times. This chain connects TRBV7-9 to TRBJ1-2, with a possible D match to TRBD1 (6 bases). The V end was cut by 4 bases, the J end by 5 bases, with 23 bases between. The V gene's germline CDR1 is SEHNR and CDR2 FQNEAQ (reference sequence). This CDR3 comprises 17 residues. CDR3 in DNA: TGTGCCAGCAGCTCCCCCGGTCGATGGGACACCTTTTATGGCTACACCTTC. This gives the protein CASSSPGRWDTFYGYTF.

The genes are TRBV20-1 and TRBJ1-5, with D uncertain. Germline V lookup: CDR1 DFQATT, CDR2 SNEGSKA (reference sequence). The ends were cut back, 6 bases at V and 3 bases at J, with 21 bases in the middle. The CDR3 is 16 amino acids. The CDR3 sequence: CSAIPPRGLPNQPQHF. In nucleotides, the CDR3 is TGCAGTGCCATCCCCCCCCGGGGTCTCCCCAATCAGCCCCAGCATTTT.

At least ten counts were recorded for this clonotype. The rearrangement links TRBV20-1 to TRBJ2-1; D perhaps matches TRBD1 (6 bases). Trimming took off 6 bases at V and 2 bases at J, with 11 bases between the two ends. Germline assignment: CDR1 DFQATT and CDR2 SNEGSKA (reference sequence). The CDR3 length is 13 residues. CDR3 protein: CSARQGTYNEQFF. The CDR3 DNA follows: TGCAGTGCGCGGCAGGGGACCTACAATGAGCAGTTCTTC.

The table lists this clonotype with a few counts. V is TRBV27 and J is TRBJ1-6; D possibly corresponds to TRBD1 (6 bases). Germline CDR1 is MNHEY and CDR2 is SMNVEV (reference sequence). The CDR3 sequence is 14 residues long. V lost 5 bases to trimming and J lost 9 bases, with 14 bases between them. In nucleotides, the CDR3 is TGTGCCAGCAGTCTGACAGGTGACGGTTCACCCCTCCACTTT. Translating it yields CASSLTGDGSPLHF.

This clonotype was seen only once. The chain combines TRBV18 with TRBJ2-4, with a tentative D call TRBD2 (6 bases). CDR1 is KGHSH, CDR2 LQKENI, per germline. The CDR3 runs 19 residues. Trimming pared 7 bases from V and 0 bases from J, leaving 25 bases between. The CDR3 loop is CASCFAVGGLTLAKNIQYF. The CDR3 DNA sequence: TGTGCCAGCTGTTTTGCGGTCGGGGGACTCACGCTAGCCAAAAACATTCAGTACTTC.

In this sample, this clonotype turned up many times. The V call is TRBV6-5, the J call TRBJ1-6; D remains ambiguous. Per the germline V gene, CDR1 is MNHEY and CDR2 is SVGAGI. The CDR3 loop spans 13 amino acids. V was cut by 2 bases and J by 11 bases, with 10 bases left in between. CDR3 sequence: CASSYGAGTPLHF. CDR3 coding DNA: TGTGCCAGCAGTTACGGAGCTGGTACACCCCTCCACTTT.